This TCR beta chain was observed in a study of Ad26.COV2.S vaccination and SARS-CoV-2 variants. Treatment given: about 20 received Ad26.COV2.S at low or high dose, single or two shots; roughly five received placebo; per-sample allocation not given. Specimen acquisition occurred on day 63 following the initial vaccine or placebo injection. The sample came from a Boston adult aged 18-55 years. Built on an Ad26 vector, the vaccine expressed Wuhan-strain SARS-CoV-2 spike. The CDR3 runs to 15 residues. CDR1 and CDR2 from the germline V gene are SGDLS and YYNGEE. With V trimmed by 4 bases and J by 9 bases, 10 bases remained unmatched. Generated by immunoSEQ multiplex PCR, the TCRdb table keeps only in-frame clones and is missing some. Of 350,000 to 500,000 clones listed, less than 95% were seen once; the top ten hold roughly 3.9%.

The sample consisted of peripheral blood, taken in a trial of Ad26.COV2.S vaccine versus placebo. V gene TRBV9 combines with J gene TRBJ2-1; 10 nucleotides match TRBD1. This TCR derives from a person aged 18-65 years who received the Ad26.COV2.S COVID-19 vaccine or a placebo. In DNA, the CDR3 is TGTGCCAGCAGCTCCCTCCCCGGGACAGGGGTTGAGCAGTTCTTC. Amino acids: CASSSLPGTGVEQFF.